This entry is about one TCR beta chain. TCRdb itself ran the RT-PCR reads through MiXCR, one entry per CDR3 protein. The profile covers 95,000 to 120,000 distinct CDR3 sequences, with approximately 40% appearing a single time and around 27% taken by the ten largest. The data stem from a study of patients and donors after allogeneic stem cell transplantation. Sequenced sample: blood, either unsorted or a sorted T cell fraction (not recorded which). This receptor was taken from a human donor who was either an allogeneic HSCT recipient or a stem cell or donor lymphocyte infusion donor (not recorded which). It is not recorded whose cells these are; they may come from a transplant donor.

CDR3 DNA: TGTGCCAGCAGCTTAACCCTAGCGGGAGATGAGCAGTTCTTC. It translates to CASSLTLAGDEQFF. The gene calls are TRBV7-2 and TRBJ2-1, with 10 nucleotides matching TRBD2. Trimming at V came to 2 bases and at J to 8 bases, leaving 3 bases not matched to a gene. The CDR3 is 14 amino acids. Germline lookup yields CDR1 SGHTA and CDR2 FQGNSA.